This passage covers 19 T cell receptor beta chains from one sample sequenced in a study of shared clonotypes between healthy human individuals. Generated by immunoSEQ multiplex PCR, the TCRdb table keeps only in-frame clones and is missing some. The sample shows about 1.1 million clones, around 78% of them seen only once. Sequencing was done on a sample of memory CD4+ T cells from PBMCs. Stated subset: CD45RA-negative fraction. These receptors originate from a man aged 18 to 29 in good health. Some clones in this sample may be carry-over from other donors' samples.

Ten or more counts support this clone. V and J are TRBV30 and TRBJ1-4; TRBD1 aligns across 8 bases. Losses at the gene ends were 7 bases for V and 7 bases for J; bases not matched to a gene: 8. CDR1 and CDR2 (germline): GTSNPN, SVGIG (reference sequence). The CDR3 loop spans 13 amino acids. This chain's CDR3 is CALNRGVFEKLFF. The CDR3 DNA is TGTGCCTTAAACAGGGGGGTCTTTGAAAAACTGTTTTTT. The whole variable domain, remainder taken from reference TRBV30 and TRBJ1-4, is SQTIHQWPATLVQPVGSPLSLECTVEGTSNPNLYWYRQAAGRGLQLLFYSVGIGQISSEVPQNLSASRPQDRQFILSSKKLLLSDSGFYLCALNRGVFEKLFFGSGTQLSVL.

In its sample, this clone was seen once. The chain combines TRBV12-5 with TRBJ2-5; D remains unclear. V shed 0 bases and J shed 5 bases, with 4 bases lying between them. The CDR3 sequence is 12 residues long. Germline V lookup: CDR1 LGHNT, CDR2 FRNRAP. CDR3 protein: CASGLVMETQYF. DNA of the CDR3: TGTGCTAGTGGTTTGGTTATGGAGACCCAGTACTTC.

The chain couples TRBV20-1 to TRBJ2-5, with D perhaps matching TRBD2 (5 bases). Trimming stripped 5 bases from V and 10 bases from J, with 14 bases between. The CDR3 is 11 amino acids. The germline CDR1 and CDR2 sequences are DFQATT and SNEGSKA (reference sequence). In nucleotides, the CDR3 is TGCAGTGCTTCACTAGGTTCGGTCCAGTACTTC. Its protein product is CSASLGSVQYF.

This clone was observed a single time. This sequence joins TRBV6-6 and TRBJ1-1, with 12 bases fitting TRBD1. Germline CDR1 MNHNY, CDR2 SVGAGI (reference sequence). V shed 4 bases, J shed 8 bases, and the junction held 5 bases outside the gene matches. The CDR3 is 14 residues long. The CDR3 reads CASSSGTGGYEAFF. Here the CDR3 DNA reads TGTGCCAGCAGTTCCGGGACAGGGGGCTACGAAGCTTTCTTT.

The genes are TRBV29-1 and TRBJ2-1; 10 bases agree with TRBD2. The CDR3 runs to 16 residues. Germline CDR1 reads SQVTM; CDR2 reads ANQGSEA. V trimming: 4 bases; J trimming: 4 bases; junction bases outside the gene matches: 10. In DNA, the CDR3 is TGCAGCGTTGTTCTGGCGGCTAGCGGGGGTTACAATGAGCAGTTCTTC. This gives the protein CSVVLAASGGYNEQFF.

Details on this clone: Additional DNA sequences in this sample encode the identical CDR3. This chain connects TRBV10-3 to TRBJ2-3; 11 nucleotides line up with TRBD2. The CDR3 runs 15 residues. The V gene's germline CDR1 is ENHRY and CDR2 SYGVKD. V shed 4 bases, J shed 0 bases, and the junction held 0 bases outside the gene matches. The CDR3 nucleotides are TGTGCCATCAGTGGGACTAGCGGGAGCACAGATACGCAGTATTTT. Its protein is CAISGTSGSTDTQYF.

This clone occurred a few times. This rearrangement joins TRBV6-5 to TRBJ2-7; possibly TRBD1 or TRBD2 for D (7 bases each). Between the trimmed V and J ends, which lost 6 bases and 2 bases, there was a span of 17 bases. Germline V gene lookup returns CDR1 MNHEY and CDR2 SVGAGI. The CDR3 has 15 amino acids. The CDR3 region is CASRPWGGQTYEQYF. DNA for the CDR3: TGTGCCAGCAGACCATGGGGGGGACAGACCTACGAGCAGTACTTC.

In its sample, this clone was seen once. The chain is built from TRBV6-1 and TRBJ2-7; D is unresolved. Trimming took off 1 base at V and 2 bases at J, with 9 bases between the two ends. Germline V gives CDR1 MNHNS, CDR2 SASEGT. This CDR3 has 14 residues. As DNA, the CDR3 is TGTGCCAGCAGTGAAGTGCACGGCGCCTACGAGCAGTACTTC. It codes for CASSEVHGAYEQYF.

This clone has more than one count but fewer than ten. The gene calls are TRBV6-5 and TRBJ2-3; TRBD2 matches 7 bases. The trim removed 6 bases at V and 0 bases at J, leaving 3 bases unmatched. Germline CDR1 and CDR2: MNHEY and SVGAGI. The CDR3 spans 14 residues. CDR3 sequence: CASRTSLSTDTQYF. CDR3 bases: TGTGCCAGCAGGACTAGCCTAAGCACAGATACGCAGTATTTT.

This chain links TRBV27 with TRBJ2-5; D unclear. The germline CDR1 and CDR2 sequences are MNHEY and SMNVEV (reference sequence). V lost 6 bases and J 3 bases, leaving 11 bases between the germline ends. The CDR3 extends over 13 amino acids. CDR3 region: CASSKRGEETQYF. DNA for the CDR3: TGTGCCAGCAGCAAACGCGGAGAAGAGACCCAGTACTTC.

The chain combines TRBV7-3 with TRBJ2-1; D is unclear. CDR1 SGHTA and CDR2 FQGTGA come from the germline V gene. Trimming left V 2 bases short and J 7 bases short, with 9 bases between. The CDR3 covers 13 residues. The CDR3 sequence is CASSLVTQNEQFF. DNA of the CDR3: TGTGCCAGCAGCTTAGTCACACAAAATGAGCAGTTCTTC.

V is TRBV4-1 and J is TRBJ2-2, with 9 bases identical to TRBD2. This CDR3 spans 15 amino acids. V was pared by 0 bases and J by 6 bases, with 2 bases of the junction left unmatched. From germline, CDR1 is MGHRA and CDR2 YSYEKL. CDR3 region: CASSQEGLASGELFF. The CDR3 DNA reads TGCGCCAGCAGCCAAGAGGGACTAGCATCCGGGGAGCTGTTTTTT.

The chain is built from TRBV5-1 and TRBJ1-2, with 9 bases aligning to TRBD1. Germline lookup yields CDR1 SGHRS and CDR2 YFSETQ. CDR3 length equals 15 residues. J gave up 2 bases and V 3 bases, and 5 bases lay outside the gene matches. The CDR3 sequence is CASSWGTGGNYGYTF. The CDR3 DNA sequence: TGCGCCAGCAGCTGGGGAACAGGGGGCAACTATGGCTACACCTTC.

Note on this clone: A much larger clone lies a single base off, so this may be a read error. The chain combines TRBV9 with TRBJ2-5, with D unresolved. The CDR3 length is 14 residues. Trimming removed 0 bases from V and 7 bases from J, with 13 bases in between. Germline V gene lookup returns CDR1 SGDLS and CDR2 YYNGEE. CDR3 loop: CASSVAEPEGTQYF. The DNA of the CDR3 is TGTGCCAGCAGCGTAGCGGAGCCTGAAGGGACCCAGTACTTC.

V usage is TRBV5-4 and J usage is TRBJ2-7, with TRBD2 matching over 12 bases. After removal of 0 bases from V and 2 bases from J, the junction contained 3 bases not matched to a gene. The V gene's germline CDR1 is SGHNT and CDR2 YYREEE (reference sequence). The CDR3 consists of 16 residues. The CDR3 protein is CASSLGGLAGTYEQYF. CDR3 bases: TGTGCCAGCAGCTTGGGTGGACTAGCGGGGACCTACGAGCAGTACTTC. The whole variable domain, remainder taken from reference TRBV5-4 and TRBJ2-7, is ETGVTQSPTHLIKTRGQQVTLRCSSQSGHNTVSWYQQALGQGPQFIFQYYREEENGRGNFPPRFSGLQFPNYSSELNVNALELDDSALYLCASSLGGLAGTYEQYFGPGTRLTVT.

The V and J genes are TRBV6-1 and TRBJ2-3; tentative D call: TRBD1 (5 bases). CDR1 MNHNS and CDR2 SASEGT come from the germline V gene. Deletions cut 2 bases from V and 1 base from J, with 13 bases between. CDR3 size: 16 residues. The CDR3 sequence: CASSESVGAGTDTQYF. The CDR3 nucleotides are TGTGCCAGCAGTGAATCTGTAGGGGCGGGCACAGATACGCAGTATTTT.

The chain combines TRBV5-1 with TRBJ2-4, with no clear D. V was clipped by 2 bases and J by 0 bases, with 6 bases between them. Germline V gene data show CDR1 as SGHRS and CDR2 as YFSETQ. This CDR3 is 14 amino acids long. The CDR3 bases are TGCGCCAGCAGCTTAGCCCCAGCCAAAAACATTCAGTACTTC. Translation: CASSLAPAKNIQYF.

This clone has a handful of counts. CDR3 loop: CAWSARGLGQPQHF. CDR3 in DNA: TGTGCCTGGAGTGCAAGAGGGCTGGGTCAGCCCCAGCATTTT. The chain is built from TRBV30 and TRBJ1-5; no clear D gene. This CDR3 contains 14 residues. The V gene lost 1 base and the J gene lost 6 bases, with 13 bases spanning the gap. Germline CDR1 is GTSNPN and CDR2 is SVGIG (reference sequence).

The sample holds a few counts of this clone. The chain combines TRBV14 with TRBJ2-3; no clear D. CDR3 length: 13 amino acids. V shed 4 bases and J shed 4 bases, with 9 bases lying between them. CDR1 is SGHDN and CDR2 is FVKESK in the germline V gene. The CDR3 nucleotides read TGTGCCAGCAGCCTAAGGGATGCAGATACGCAGTATTTT. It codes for CASSLRDADTQYF.